The rows below give T cell receptor beta chains drawn from one sample of a study of T cell responses to AZD1222 COVID-19 vaccine. TCRdb keeps only in-frame clones here, not all; method: immunoSEQ multiplex PCR. The table shows approximately 160,000 clones, with around 89% occurring only once. The material was peripheral blood, obtained on day 0 of AZD1222 vaccination. These receptors were collected from an adult in good health. The CDR3 runs from the conserved cysteine through the conserved F or W. The D gene is left open where the match is weak. A clone size is listed for some rows: how often the clone was seen (once, few, many), or a class if it is expanded.

clone_size j_call d_call v_call cdr3_nt cdr3_aa
. TRBJ2-5 TRBD2 TRBV5-1 TGCGCCAGCAGCTTGCGTCCTAGCGGGAGAGGCTGGGAGACCCAGTACTTC CASSLRPSGRGWETQYF
. TRBJ1-1 . TRBV27 TGTGCCAGCAGTTTTTCGTCAGGGGCGGAGACTGAAGCTTTCTTT CASSFSSGAETEAFF
few TRBJ2-7 TRBD1 TRBV5-1 TGCGCCAGCAGCTTGGCCGGGACAGCCTACGAGCAGTACTTC CASSLAGTAYEQYF
. TRBJ2-7 . TRBV7-2 TGTGCCAGCAGCCTCTCCGGGGTAGCGCGACCGGGGTACGAGCAGTACTTC CASSLSGVARPGYEQYF
. TRBJ2-3 TRBD2 TRBV7-3 TGTGCCAGCAGCTTCAGGGAGGGGGATACGCAGTATTTT CASSFREGDTQYF
. TRBJ1-5 . TRBV15 TGTGCCACCAGCAGAGTGATTGAGAGCAATCAGCCCCAGCATTTT CATSRVIESNQPQHF
once TRBJ2-7 TRBD2 TRBV3-1/TRBV3-2 TGTGCCAGCAGCCAAGGAACTAGCGGGAGGGCCAACGAGCAGTACTTC CASSQGTSGRANEQYF
. TRBJ2-2 . TRBV9 TGTGCCAGCAGCGTGTTCTCAGGCCTCACCGGGGAGCTGTTTTTT CASSVFSGLTGELFF
. TRBJ2-2 . TRBV30 TGTGCCTGGAGTGTAAGCCCAGAGAACACCGGGGAGCTGTTTTTT CAWSVSPENTGELFF
. TRBJ1-5 . TRBV15 TGTGCCACCAGCAAGGTTGCGACCGGGCAGTCTTTTAGCAATCAGCCCCAGCATTTT CATSKVATGQSFSNQPQHF
. TRBJ2-7 . TRBV4-1 TGCGCCAGCAGCCCGGACCCTAGCGATAGCTCCTACGAGCAGTACTTC CASSPDPSDSSYEQYF
. TRBJ1-3 . TRBV6-5 TGTGCCAGCAGGGGGGACGCGACCTCTGGAAACACCATATATTTT CASRGDATSGNTIYF
. TRBJ2-7 . TRBV5-6 TGTGCCAGCAGCTGGGGCAGCCTAACCTACGAGCAGTACTTC CASSWGSLTYEQYF
. TRBJ2-7 TRBD2 TRBV7-8 TGTGCCAGCAGCTTAGGCGCAGCGGGAGGGGTCTACGAGCAGTACTTC CASSLGAAGGVYEQYF
once TRBJ1-3 . TRBV4-1 TGCGCCAGCAGCCAAGATTCGGTATCGGGGGGCCGTGACACCATATATTTT CASSQDSVSGGRDTIYF
. TRBJ1-1 . TRBV6-5 TGTGCCAGCACCGCCTTAATGGGGCAGAACACTGAAGCTTTCTTT CASTALMGQNTEAFF
. TRBJ1-1 . TRBV30 TGTGCCTGGACCGGCACTGAAGCTTTCTTT CAWTGTEAFF
. TRBJ1-3 . TRBV19 TGTGCCAGTAGTGCCGGTCGTGGTTCAGCCATATATTTT CASSAGRGSAIYF
. TRBJ1-3 . TRBV6-5 TGTGCCAGCAACTCCCTCCAGGGAGGAGGAAACACCATATATTTT CASNSLQGGGNTIYF
. TRBJ1-5 TRBD1 TRBV7-2 TGTGCCTCCTCGGACAGGGGCAATCAGCCCCAGCATTTT CASSDRGNQPQHF
. TRBJ1-3 . TRBV7-9 TGTGCCAGCAGCTTAGAGGCGAGGGTCGGAAACACCATATATTTT CASSLEARVGNTIYF
once TRBJ1-6 . TRBV25-1 TGTGCCAGCAGTAAGGAATATAATTCACCCCTCCACTTT CASSKEYNSPLHF
once TRBJ1-1 . TRBV7-9 TGTGCCAGCAGCTTGGGTTCCCTGAACACTGAAGCTTTCTTT CASSLGSLNTEAFF
. TRBJ1-3 . TRBV3-1/TRBV3-2 TGTGCCAGCAGTCCCCCCGGGGGCTCTGGAAACACCATATATTTT CASSPPGGSGNTIYF
. TRBJ2-1 TRBD2 TRBV9 TGTGCCAGCACTACCCGGGAGGGGGACAATGAGCAGTTCTTC CASTTREGDNEQFF
. TRBJ2-3 . TRBV10-3 TGTGCCATCTCTCCCGGGGAGGTAGGGACAGATACGCAGTATTTT CAISPGEVGTDTQYF
once TRBJ1-4 . TRBV7-9 TGTGCCAGCAGCTTACTACAGGGCCCAAATGAAAAACTGTTTTTT CASSLLQGPNEKLFF